These 14 T cell receptor beta chains share one sample of origin, sequenced in a study of cytomegalovirus exposure and HLA in healthy donors. The primer mix had 60 Vbeta and 13 Jbeta primers. The data were produced by immunoSEQ multiplex PCR, yet TCRdb's version contains in-frame clones alone and is incomplete. The sample shows approximately 40,000 clones, and around 5.9% sits with its ten largest clones. The sequencing sample was made of PBMCs. The origin of the receptors is a human donor in good health.

A word on this clone: A junction boundary mismatches the germline segment, possibly from a read error. This chain links TRBV30 with TRBJ2-3; TRBD2 agrees at 10 bases. The CDR3 runs 14 residues. Germline loops: CDR1 GTSNPN, CDR2 SVGIG (reference sequence). This CDR3 reads CAWRSGGAKDKQYF. The CDR3 DNA sequence: TGTGCCTGGAGGAGCGGGGGGGCCAAAGATAAGCAGTATTTT.

This chain uses TRBV5-3 with TRBJ2-2, with D hard to call. TRBV5-3 is given ORF status, its function remaining uncertain. Trimming took off 7 bases at V and 4 bases at J, with 20 bases between the two ends. This CDR3 has 16 amino acids. CDR3: CARGATPRLFTGELFF. The CDR3 nucleotides are TGTGCCAGAGGAGCCACGCCGAGACTGTTCACCGGGGAGCTGTTTTTT.

V is TRBV9 and J is TRBJ1-1; the match to TRBD1 covers 7 bases. This CDR3 comprises 15 residues. From germline, CDR1 is SGDLS and CDR2 YYNGEE. Trimming at V came to 3 bases and at J to 0 bases, leaving 5 bases not matched to a gene. This chain's CDR3 is CASSATGAMNTEAFF. Written as DNA, the CDR3 is TGTGCCAGCAGCGCAACAGGGGCGATGAACACTGAAGCTTTCTTT. Full variable domain (rest looked up from reference TRBV9 and TRBJ1-1): DSGVTQTPKHLITATGQRVTLRCSPRSGDLSVYWYQQSLDQGLQFLIQYYNGEERAKGNILERFSAQQFPDLHSELNLSSLELGDSALYFCASSATGAMNTEAFFGQGTRLTVV.

V usage is TRBV5-5 and J usage is TRBJ2-1, with D possibly matching TRBD2 (5 bases). This CDR3 comprises 13 residues. CDR1 is SGHKS and CDR2 is YYEKEE in the germline V gene (reference sequence). V lost 1 base to trimming and J lost 5 bases, with 7 bases between them. The CDR3 DNA sequence: TGTGCCAGCAGCTTGAGCGGTAACAATGAGCAGTTCTTC. The encoded protein is CASSLSGNNEQFF.

The V gene is TRBV11-2, the J gene TRBJ1-5, with D possibly matching TRBD1 (5 bases). The CDR3 consists of 14 residues. V lost 3 bases to trimming and J lost 3 bases, with 9 bases between them. The germline CDR1 and CDR2 sequences are SGHAT and FQNNGV. Written as DNA, the CDR3 is TGTGCCAGCAGCTTCCCAGGGTTCAATCAGCCCCAGCATTTT. The encoded protein is CASSFPGFNQPQHF.

This chain joins TRBV4-1 and TRBJ1-4; no definite D call. Germline V lookup: CDR1 MGHRA, CDR2 YSYEKL. The CDR3 runs 14 residues. Trimming removed 5 bases from V and 8 bases from J, with 15 bases in between. CDR3 in DNA: TGCGCCAGCAGCATTAATGCCGGGAGGGAAAAACTGTTTTTT. The encoded protein is CASSINAGREKLFF.

This chain uses TRBV18 with TRBJ1-1; D is uncertain. The CDR3 length is 14 residues. Per the germline V gene, CDR1 is KGHSH and CDR2 is LQKENI. V lost 3 bases, J lost 1 base, and 9 bases lay in between. This CDR3 is CASSPSVRNTEAFF. The CDR3 nucleotides read TGTGCCAGCTCACCGTCCGTGAGGAACACTGAAGCTTTCTTT.

The chain is built from TRBV9 and TRBJ2-1; D is perhaps TRBD1 (5 bases). From germline, CDR1 is SGDLS and CDR2 YYNGEE. The germline V and J ends were trimmed by 0 bases and 0 bases, with 10 bases remaining between them. The CDR3 runs 16 residues. CDR3 sequence (DNA): TGTGCCAGCAGCGTAGGGACATTTAGCTCCTACAATGAGCAGTTCTTC. Protein: CASSVGTFSSYNEQFF.

The rearrangement joins TRBV4-1 to TRBJ1-1; no reliable D call. V lost 1 base and J 2 bases, leaving 11 bases between the germline ends. Germline CDR1 reads MGHRA; CDR2 reads YSYEKL. CDR3 length: 15 amino acids. For the CDR3, the DNA is TGCGCCAGCAGCCAAGCAGACCGACTAAACACTGAAGCTTTCTTT. Its protein is CASSQADRLNTEAFF.

This sequence joins TRBV5-1 and TRBJ1-1; 8 nucleotides line up with TRBD1. CDR3 length equals 14 residues. Germline trimming cut 4 bases from V and 4 bases from J; bases unmatched to any gene: 6. Germline assignment: CDR1 SGHRS and CDR2 YFSETQ. CDR3 coding DNA: TGCGCCAGCAGCCCGGAAACAGGGGGCACTGAAGCTTTCTTT. The encoded protein is CASSPETGGTEAFF.

Note on this clone: Within the sample, other DNA sequences also encode this same CDR3. V gene TRBV18 combines with J gene TRBJ1-6; 10 nucleotides match TRBD1. CDR3 size: 14 residues. CDR1 and CDR2 (germline): KGHSH, LQKENI. The V segment lost 5 bases and the J segment 11 bases; nucleotides outside the gene matches: 6. The CDR3 bases are TGTGCCAGCTCAAGGGGGACAGGGGATCCACCCCTCCACTTT. Translation gives CASSRGTGDPPLHF.

As regards this clone: The same CDR3 can be traced to other DNA sequences in this sample. The V gene is TRBV5-1, the J gene TRBJ2-1; TRBD1 might be the D (6 bases). V dropped 3 bases and J dropped 8 bases, with 18 bases sitting between them. The CDR3 contains 15 residues. Germline CDR1 SGHRS, CDR2 YFSETQ. CDR3 region: CASSSTITKGDEQFF. In nucleotides, the CDR3 is TGCGCCAGCAGCTCGACAATAACAAAGGGGGATGAGCAGTTCTTC.

The chain uses TRBV7-2 and TRBJ2-3; 11 bases line up with TRBD2. CDR3 size: 15 residues. CDR1 is SGHTA and CDR2 is FQGNSA in the germline V gene. V trimming: 3 bases; J trimming: 4 bases; junction bases outside the gene matches: 3. The CDR3 sequence: CASSLTSGAADTQYF. The CDR3 DNA follows: TGTGCCAGCAGCTTGACTAGCGGGGCTGCAGATACGCAGTATTTT.

The chain recombines TRBV2 with TRBJ1-1; D not resolved. The CDR3 covers 13 residues. CDR1 SNHLY and CDR2 FYNNEI come from the germline V gene. Trimming cost V 4 bases and J 0 bases, with 6 bases left between them. The CDR3 reads CASSGAMNTEAFF. The CDR3 bases are TGTGCCAGCAGTGGAGCCATGAACACTGAAGCTTTCTTT.